What follows are 25 T cell receptor beta chains derived from one specimen sequenced in a study of PD-1 blockade in classical Hodgkin lymphoma. The method was immunoSEQ multiplex PCR; TCRdb's version includes in-frame clones alone and lacks a portion of them. The top ten hold 9% of the sample, which has about 40,000 clones, around 87% seen once. Brentuximab vedotin exposure varied among the patients, all of whom had relapsed after autologous stem cell transplantation. The sample in question was peripheral blood mononuclear cells (PBMCs), obtained at baseline. These receptor sequences come from a human donor with classical Hodgkin lymphoma.

This clone appeared once. The chain carries TRBV11-2 and TRBJ2-7; D is uncertain. The CDR3 contains 13 residues. Germline loops: CDR1 SGHAT, CDR2 FQNNGV. Between the trimmed V and J ends, which lost 0 bases and 3 bases, there was a span of 6 bases. The CDR3: CASSLDRVYEQYF. The CDR3 DNA is TGTGCCAGCAGCTTAGATCGGGTCTACGAGCAGTACTTC.

The V and J genes are TRBV6-6 and TRBJ1-6; possible D gene TRBD1, 5 bases. V was pared by 6 bases and J by 6 bases, with 15 bases between. CDR1 is MNHNY and CDR2 is SVGAGI in the germline V gene (reference sequence). The length of the CDR3 is 15 residues. The CDR3 reads CASRRNRDVNSPLHF. CDR3 in DNA: TGTGCCAGCAGAAGAAACCGGGACGTTAATTCACCCCTCCACTTT.

The chain links TRBV2 to TRBJ2-3; 7 bases agree with TRBD2. The J segment lost 0 bases and the V segment lost 5 bases, leaving 5 bases of the junction unmatched. The CDR3 covers 15 residues. Looked up from germline, CDR1 is SNHLY and CDR2 is FYNNEI. The CDR3 sequence: CASSPGGWSTDTQYF. CDR3 coding DNA: TGTGCCAGCAGTCCGGGGGGTTGGAGCACAGATACGCAGTATTTT.

The chain combines TRBV5-4 with TRBJ1-1; D is possibly TRBD1 (5 bases). Germline values: CDR1 SGHNT, CDR2 YYREEE (reference sequence). This CDR3 is 13 amino acids long. Trimming removed 4 bases at V and 1 base at J, with 8 bases between. The CDR3 here is CASSRGQNTEAFF. The CDR3, as DNA: TGTGCCAGCAGCCGAGGACAGAACACTGAAGCTTTCTTT.

Turning to this clone: Mismatch with germline at one junction end may stem from a read error. V gene TRBV28 combines with J gene TRBJ2-5, with D unclear. CDR1 is MDHEN and CDR2 is SYDVKM in the germline V gene. The CDR3 contains 13 residues. CDR3 sequence: CASRLSGGETQYF. CDR3 in DNA: TGTGCCAGCAGGTTATCGGGTGGTGAGACCCAGTACTTC. The variable domain in full, with the rest retrieved from reference TRBV28 and TRBJ2-5, is DVKVTQSSRYLVKRTGEKVFLECVQDMDHENMFWYRQDPGLGLRLIYFSYDVKMKEKGDIPEGYSVSREKKERFSLILESASTNQTSMYLCASRLSGGETQYFGPGTRLLVL.

The chain employs TRBV2 and TRBJ1-6; D unclear. The CDR3 runs 13 residues. With 8 bases removed from V and 9 bases from J, the gap between germline ends came to 14 bases. Germline-derived CDR1 and CDR2 are SNHLY and FYNNEI. CDR3 loop: CASGTENSSPLHF. The CDR3 DNA follows: TGTGCCAGCGGAACAGAGAATAGTTCACCCCTCCACTTT.

J is TRBJ2-1 and V is TRBV9; D is tentatively TRBD1 or TRBD2 (5 bases each). Trimming took 2 bases from V and 4 from J, leaving 13 bases between them. Germline CDR1 is SGDLS and CDR2 is YYNGEE. The CDR3 extends over 15 amino acids. The CDR3, as DNA: TGTGCCAGCAGCGTCCTTGGGACGGAATACAATGAGCAGTTCTTC. It is translated as CASSVLGTEYNEQFF.

The rearrangement links TRBV6-6 to TRBJ2-5; 9 bases align to TRBD1. With V trimmed by 3 bases and J by 5 bases, 7 bases remained unmatched. Germline V CDR1 and CDR2: MNHNY, SVGAGI (reference sequence). This CDR3 contains 15 residues. The DNA for the CDR3 is TGTGCCAGCAGTTATGAGGGACAGGGTGCCGAGACCCAGTACTTC. Its protein is CASSYEGQGAETQYF.

V gene TRBV5-1 combines with J gene TRBJ1-3; the D gene is possibly TRBD1 (5 bases). The CDR3 loop spans 14 amino acids. Trimming stripped 4 bases from V and 7 bases from J, with 15 bases between. Germline loops: CDR1 SGHRS, CDR2 YFSETQ. The CDR3 bases are TGCGCCAGCAGCAGAGGGGCTAATAGTAACACCATATATTTT. Translating gives CASSRGANSNTIYF.

The chain joins TRBV10-3 to TRBJ1-2; TRBD1 matches 8 bases. Germline V CDR1 and CDR2: ENHRY, SYGVKD. CDR3 size: 14 residues. Losses at the gene ends were 8 bases for V and 8 bases for J; bases not matched to a gene: 13. The CDR3, as DNA: TGTGCCATCGCTCAGGCCACAGGGGGGTCAGGCTACACCTTC. Translated: CAIAQATGGSGYTF.

The chain recombines TRBV25-1 with TRBJ1-2; a possible D gene is TRBD1 (5 bases). The CDR3 is 13 amino acids. V gave up 10 bases and J gave up 2 bases, with 14 bases separating them. The germline gives CDR1 MGHDK, CDR2 SYGVNS. CDR3 DNA sequence: TGTGCCACCGTTGGGGGAGGCAACTATGGCTACACCTTC. It translates to CATVGGGNYGYTF.

V is TRBV28 and J is TRBJ2-7, with 11 bases lining up with TRBD2. J gave up 4 bases and V 5 bases, and 13 bases lay outside the gene matches. This CDR3 spans 17 amino acids. The germline gives CDR1 MDHEN, CDR2 SYDVKM. CDR3 sequence (DNA): TGTGCCAGCAGTCCCTACTATAGGTCTAGCGGGAGGTACGAGCAGTACTTC. It codes for CASSPYYRSSGRYEQYF.

This clone showed up just once. This chain uses TRBV5-4 with TRBJ1-2; 8 bases line up with TRBD1. The CDR3 runs to 15 residues. After removal of 0 bases from V and 7 bases from J, the junction contained 8 bases not matched to a gene. The germline V gene encodes CDR1 SGHNT and CDR2 YYREEE (reference sequence). CDR3 sequence: CASSLGGQGRSGYTF. The CDR3 DNA sequence: TGTGCCAGCAGCTTGGGTGGACAGGGACGGAGTGGCTACACCTTC.

V usage is TRBV7-6 and J usage is TRBJ2-7; TRBD1 matches 9 bases. The CDR3 loop spans 14 amino acids. V trimming: 5 bases; J trimming: 4 bases; junction bases outside the gene matches: 6. Germline V gene data show CDR1 as SGHVS and CDR2 as FNYEAQ. The CDR3 loop is CASSLTGGMYEQYF. The CDR3 nucleotides read TGTGCCAGCAGCCTGACAGGGGGGATGTACGAGCAGTACTTC.

This clone was counted a single time. V and J are TRBV6-5 and TRBJ2-7; no definite D call. V gave up 2 bases and J gave up 3 bases, with 11 bases separating them. The germline V gene has CDR1 MNHEY and CDR2 SVGAGI. This CDR3 is built from 14 residues. The DNA for the CDR3 is TGTGCCAGCAGTTACGGGAACTACCTCTACGAGCAGTACTTC. Amino acid sequence: CASSYGNYLYEQYF.

The rearrangement joins TRBV6-1 to TRBJ1-1; D unresolved. Germline V gene data show CDR1 as MNHNS and CDR2 as SASEGT. V was cut by 4 bases and J by 4 bases, with 13 bases left in between. The CDR3 is 14 amino acids. The CDR3 protein is CASSVLYRATEAFF. Here the CDR3 DNA reads TGTGCCAGCAGTGTTCTTTACCGAGCCACTGAAGCTTTCTTT.

This chain links TRBV7-3 with TRBJ2-1; 8 bases are shared with TRBD1. The V segment lost 5 bases and the J segment 4 bases; nucleotides outside the gene matches: 7. CDR1 SGHTA and CDR2 FQGTGA come from the germline V gene. The CDR3 sequence is 15 residues long. The CDR3 region has the DNA TGTGCCAGCAGCCCCCGGACAGGGCGATACAATGAGCAGTTCTTC. Protein product: CASSPRTGRYNEQFF.

The chain couples TRBV21-1 to TRBJ1-5. TRBV21-1 is deemed a pseudogene. The CDR3 sequence is 17 residues long. CDR3 in amino acids: CASSLSGFQPSNQPQHF. In DNA, the CDR3 is TGTGCCAGCAGCCTTTCGGGGTTTCAGCCCAGCAATCAGCCCCAGCATTTT.

DNA of the CDR3: TGTGCCAGCGCCGCCGACAGAACCGGGGAGCTGTTTTTT. As protein: CASAADRTGELFF. The chain combines TRBV7-3 with TRBJ2-2; TRBD1 is a possible D gene (5 bases). Germline CDR1 is SGHTA and CDR2 is FQGTGA. The CDR3 has 13 amino acids. V lost 8 bases and J 5 bases, leaving 12 bases between the germline ends.

V and J are TRBV19 and TRBJ1-2, with D possibly being TRBD1 (5 bases). This CDR3 spans 13 amino acids. Trimming shortened V by 6 bases and J by 4 bases, and 12 bases separated the two germline ends. Germline V lookup: CDR1 LNHDA, CDR2 SQIVND (reference sequence). The CDR3 region has the DNA TGTGCCAGTAGACAATCAGGGTCCTATGGCTACACCTTC. Translation: CASRQSGSYGYTF.

The table lists this clone with a count of one. The CDR3 DNA reads TGCGCCAGCAGCTTCCTTTCCGGGACAGGGGGGAATTCACCCCTCCACTTT. This translates into CASSFLSGTGGNSPLHF. V is TRBV4-1 and J is TRBJ1-6, with 11 nucleotides matching TRBD1. Trimming cost V 5 bases and J 7 bases; bases outside gene matches: 10. Germline V gives CDR1 MGHRA, CDR2 YSYEKL. The length of the CDR3 is 17 residues.

The gene calls are TRBV5-1 and TRBJ2-4; D remains ambiguous. Trimming shortened V by 7 bases and J by 1 base, and 9 bases separated the two germline ends. Germline V gene data show CDR1 as SGHRS and CDR2 as YFSETQ. This CDR3 has 13 residues. The CDR3, as DNA: TGCGCCAGCTTTGATACGGCCAAAAACATTCAGTACTTC. This gives the protein CASFDTAKNIQYF.

This chain uses TRBV19 with TRBJ1-5; D not resolved. CDR3 length: 15 amino acids. CDR1 and CDR2 from the germline V gene are LNHDA and SQIVND (reference sequence). Trimming removed 8 bases from V and 0 bases from J, with 14 bases in between. The CDR3 is CASRSNGYSNQPQHF. CDR3 DNA: TGTGCCAGTCGTTCCAACGGTTATAGCAATCAGCCCCAGCATTTT.

The DNA of the CDR3 is TGCGCCAGCAGCTCGGGACAGGTAGAGGAAAAACTGTTTTTT. Its translation: CASSSGQVEEKLFF. This rearrangement joins TRBV5-1 to TRBJ1-4; 8 bases align to TRBD1. V was clipped by 3 bases and J by 8 bases; unmatched bases: 6. The CDR3 runs to 14 residues. Germline loops: CDR1 SGHRS, CDR2 YFSETQ.

The CDR3 nucleotides read TGTGCCAGCAGCTTAAGGGGGACAGGGGGCAACACCGGGGAGCTGTTTTTT. Protein sequence: CASSLRGTGGNTGELFF. The rearrangement links TRBV7-9 to TRBJ2-2; 12 bases line up with TRBD1. J gave up 2 bases and V 2 bases, and 3 bases lay outside the gene matches. Germline values: CDR1 SEHNR, CDR2 FQNEAQ (reference sequence). The CDR3 is 17 residues long.